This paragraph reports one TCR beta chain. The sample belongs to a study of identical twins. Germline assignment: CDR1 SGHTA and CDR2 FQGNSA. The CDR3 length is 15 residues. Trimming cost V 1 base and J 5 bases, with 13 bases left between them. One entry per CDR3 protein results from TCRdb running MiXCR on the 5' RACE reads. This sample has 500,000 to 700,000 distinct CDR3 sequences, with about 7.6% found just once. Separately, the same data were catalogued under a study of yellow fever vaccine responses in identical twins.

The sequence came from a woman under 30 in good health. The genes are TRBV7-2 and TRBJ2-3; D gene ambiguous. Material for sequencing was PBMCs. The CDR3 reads CASSLDYQKRDTQYF. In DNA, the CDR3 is TGTGCCAGCAGCTTAGACTACCAAAAACGAGATACGCAGTATTTT. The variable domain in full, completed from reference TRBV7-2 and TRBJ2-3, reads GAGVSQSPSNKVTEKGKDVELRCDPISGHTALYWYRQSLGQGLEFLIYFQGNSAPDKSGLPSDRFSAERTGGSVSTLTIQRTQQEDSAVYLCASSLDYQKRDTQYFGPGTRLTVL.